The next 25 T cell receptor beta chains were all read from a single sample in a study of neurological immune-mediated disorders (dated by TCRdb to between 2018 and 2021). Library prep was done by 5' RACE. Sequencing relied on an Illumina HiSeq 2500. In-frame beta chains were kept once TCRdb had trimmed the public reads at Q25 with fastp and called clones with MiXCR. One record per CDR3 amino acid sequence lists the most common genes and DNA. The sample has tens of thousands of distinct CDR3 sequences on record, under 8.5% of them singletons. The ten largest account for 4.8% of the sample. The sequenced sample was PBMCs. The receptors were gathered from a woman in her 40s in good health.

This clonotype appeared many times. The CDR3 protein is CSAREAEREQYF. CDR3 nucleotides: TGCAGTGCTAGAGAGGCTGAGCGGGAGCAGTACTTC. This sequence joins TRBV20-1 and TRBJ2-7, with D possibly being TRBD2 (5 bases). The germline gives CDR1 DFQATT, CDR2 SNEGSKA (reference sequence). Trimming took off 0 bases at V and 7 bases at J, with 10 bases between the two ends. The CDR3 covers 12 residues.

CDR3 sequence reads: CASSPTGVRNEKLFF. CDR3 nucleotides: TGTGCCAGCAGCCCAACCGGGGTCCGTAATGAAAAACTGTTTTTT. The chain joins TRBV3-1 to TRBJ1-4; D call uncertain. CDR3 length equals 15 residues. Trimming took 4 bases from V and 4 from J, leaving 13 bases between them. Looked up from germline, CDR1 is LGHDT and CDR2 is YNNKEL (reference sequence).

This clonotype was detected ten times or more. The rearrangement links TRBV7-2 to TRBJ2-7; D not resolved. CDR1 and CDR2 (germline): SGHTA, FQGNSA. The CDR3 is 12 amino acids. Trimming took off 1 base at V and 5 bases at J, with 6 bases between the two ends. The CDR3 DNA follows: TGTGCCAGCAGCTTAGACAGCGACGAGCAGTACTTC. Its protein product is CASSLDSDEQYF.

In its sample, this clonotype was seen many times. For the CDR3, the DNA is TGTGCCAGCAGCCAATGGACTAGCGGGAGTCGTACAGATACGCAGTATTTT. Its protein is CASSQWTSGSRTDTQYF. The chain recombines TRBV12-3 or TRBV12-4 with TRBJ2-3; 13 bases match TRBD2. J was trimmed by 3 bases and V by 6 bases; bases with no gene match: 9. CDR3 size: 17 residues.

There are many counts of this clonotype. This rearrangement joins TRBV7-2 to TRBJ2-1; 8 positions match TRBD1. CDR1 SGHTA and CDR2 FQGNSA come from the germline V gene. After removal of 5 bases from V and 2 bases from J, the junction contained 5 bases not matched to a gene. CDR3 length equals 15 residues. The CDR3: CASSLMTGAYNEQFF. The CDR3 DNA reads as TGTGCCAGCAGCCTTATGACAGGGGCCTACAATGAGCAGTTCTTC. Supplemented by reference TRBV7-2 and TRBJ2-1, the full variable domain reads GAGVSQSPSNKVTEKGKDVELRCDPISGHTALYWYRQSLGQGLEFLIYFQGNSAPDKSGLPSDRFSAERTGGSVSTLTIQRTQQEDSAVYLCASSLMTGAYNEQFFGPGTRLTVL.

The sample holds many counts of this clonotype. The chain uses TRBV20-1 and TRBJ2-7; possibly TRBD2 for D (6 bases). Trimming took 1 base from V and 6 from J, leaving 25 bases between them. This CDR3 is 17 amino acids long. Germline CDR1 and CDR2: DFQATT and SNEGSKA (reference sequence). Here the CDR3 DNA reads TGCAGTGCTAGAGCCGAAGGAACTAGCTCCGAGGGGCTCGAGCAGTACTTC. Protein product: CSARAEGTSSEGLEQYF.

In this sample, this clonotype turned up many times. The chain recombines TRBV10-3 with TRBJ2-3; D not certain. Trimming removed 6 bases at V and 5 bases at J, with 6 bases between. CDR3 length equals 11 residues. Germline loops: CDR1 ENHRY, CDR2 SYGVKD. The CDR3: CAIRRLDTQYF. CDR3 DNA: TGTGCCATCAGGCGACTAGATACGCAGTATTTT.

This chain uses TRBV6-1 with TRBJ1-1; D is unresolved. V shed 5 bases and J shed 5 bases, with 6 bases lying between them. The germline CDR1 and CDR2 sequences are MNHNS and SASEGT. The length of the CDR3 is 11 residues. DNA for the CDR3: TGTGCCAGCAGTACGAAGACTGAAGCTTTCTTT. It is translated as CASSTKTEAFF.

This clonotype showed up many times. The chain joins TRBV5-1 to TRBJ2-1; 9 positions agree with TRBD2. CDR3 length: 16 amino acids. V shed 0 bases, J shed 5 bases, and the junction held 6 bases outside the gene matches. Per the germline V gene, CDR1 is SGHRS and CDR2 is YFSETQ. Written as DNA, the CDR3 is TGCGCCAGCAGCTTGGCCCCTCTAGCGGGGAACAATGAGCAGTTCTTC. This translates into CASSLAPLAGNNEQFF.

This clonotype showed up many times. This chain links TRBV5-6 with TRBJ1-5; D is perhaps TRBD1 (6 bases). V was shortened by 0 bases and J by 5 bases, with 12 bases between the two germline ends. CDR3 length: 15 amino acids. CDR1 is SGHDT, CDR2 YYEEEE, per germline. For the CDR3, the DNA is TGTGCCAGCAGCTTGGGCCAGGGGATCCATCAGCCCCAGCATTTT. Its protein is CASSLGQGIHQPQHF.

There are many counts of this clonotype. The genes are TRBV28 and TRBJ1-1; D unresolved. There are 13 residues in the CDR3. CDR1 and CDR2 (germline): MDHEN, SYDVKM. Trimming removed 4 bases at V and 4 bases at J, with 10 bases between. The CDR3 loop is CASSSPGSTEAFF. The DNA for the CDR3 is TGTGCCAGCAGTTCCCCTGGGAGCACTGAAGCTTTCTTT. Full variable domain (remainder filled in from reference TRBV28 and TRBJ1-1): DVKVTQSSRYLVKRTGEKVFLECVQDMDHENMFWYRQDPGLGLRLIYFSYDVKMKEKGDIPEGYSVSREKKERFSLILESASTNQTSMYLCASSSPGSTEAFFGQGTRLTVV.

This clonotype was counted many times. This rearrangement joins TRBV20-1 to TRBJ2-3; possible D gene TRBD1, 6 bases. V lost 2 bases, J lost 3 bases, and 18 bases lay in between. Germline CDR1 DFQATT, CDR2 SNEGSKA (reference sequence). This CDR3 is built from 16 residues. The CDR3 protein is CSARNVRNRATDTQYF. Here the CDR3 DNA reads TGCAGTGCTAGAAACGTCAGGAACAGGGCAACAGATACGCAGTATTTT.

Relative to its sample, this clonotype is medium-sized. The CDR3 reads CSASLAGERGTDTQYF. The DNA of the CDR3 is TGCAGTGCTAGCCTAGCGGGAGAACGGGGCACAGATACGCAGTATTTT. V is TRBV20-1 and J is TRBJ2-3; TRBD2 matches at 10 bases. CDR1 DFQATT and CDR2 SNEGSKA come from the germline V gene (reference sequence). The CDR3 is 16 amino acids. V shed 3 bases, J shed 1 base, and the junction held 7 bases outside the gene matches.

This clonotype came up many times. The genes are TRBV29-1 and TRBJ2-5; possibly TRBD1 or TRBD2 for D (5 bases each). CDR3 length equals 11 residues. Trimming stripped 8 bases from V and 5 bases from J, with 12 bases between. Germline CDR1 reads SQVTM; CDR2 reads ANQGSEA. The DNA of the CDR3 is TGCAGCCCGGGACCTCGGGAGACCCAGTACTTC. Amino acid sequence: CSPGPRETQYF.

Many counts were recorded for this clonotype. This chain joins TRBV20-1 and TRBJ2-3, with TRBD2 identical over 7 bases. The CDR3 is 15 amino acids. Germline V gene lookup returns CDR1 DFQATT and CDR2 SNEGSKA (reference sequence). Unmatched junction bases numbered 10, after V lost 3 bases and J lost 4 bases. For the CDR3, the DNA is TGCAGTGCTAGCCGCGGGAGTACGGCCGCAGATACGCAGTATTTT. Protein product: CSASRGSTAADTQYF.

This clonotype was picked up many times. The chain joins TRBV4-1 to TRBJ1-2, with 7 bases aligning to TRBD1. The CDR3 contains 17 residues. Germline V gives CDR1 MGHRA, CDR2 YSYEKL. Losses at the gene ends were 0 bases for V and 4 bases for J; bases not matched to a gene: 11. The CDR3 bases are TGCGCCAGCAGCCAAGATCGCTCGGCGGGACAGCCCTATGGCTACACCTTC. Translating it yields CASSQDRSAGQPYGYTF.

This clonotype was seen repeatedly, ten times or more. The chain combines TRBV5-1 with TRBJ2-1; 12 bases align to TRBD2. From germline, CDR1 is SGHRS and CDR2 YFSETQ. V lost 4 bases and J lost 6; bases outside the gene matches: 11. CDR3 size: 17 residues. Here the CDR3 reads CASSIGLAGLLRNEQFF. The CDR3 DNA is TGCGCCAGCAGCATCGGACTAGCGGGATTATTACGCAATGAGCAGTTCTTC.

This clonotype was recorded at least ten times. CDR3 coding DNA: TGCGCCAGCAGCTTGTCCGGGGTAAGGAATCAGCCCCAGCATTTT. Translating gives CASSLSGVRNQPQHF. The V and J genes are TRBV5-1 and TRBJ1-5; D ambiguous. V was trimmed by 1 base and J by 4 bases, leaving 12 bases between them. This CDR3 spans 15 amino acids. CDR1 SGHRS and CDR2 YFSETQ come from the germline V gene. Variable domain in full (rest from reference TRBV5-1 and TRBJ1-5): KAGVTQTPRYLIKTRGQQVTLSCSPISGHRSVSWYQQTPGQGLQFLFEYFSETQRNKGNFPGRFSGRQFSNSRSEMNVSTLELGDSALYLCASSLSGVRNQPQHFGDGTRLSIL.

This clonotype was seen ten or more times. V is TRBV20-1 and J is TRBJ2-7; a possible D gene is TRBD2 (5 bases). The CDR3 has 14 residues. Trimming shortened V by 6 bases and J by 3 bases, and 18 bases separated the two germline ends. In germline, CDR1 is DFQATT, CDR2 SNEGSKA (reference sequence). The CDR3 sequence is CSAIDRVAIYEQYF. The DNA of the CDR3 is TGCAGTGCCATAGATAGGGTAGCGATCTACGAGCAGTACTTC.

This clonotype was observed at least ten times. This rearrangement joins TRBV5-1 to TRBJ2-1, with D perhaps matching TRBD2 (6 bases). Germline V CDR1 and CDR2: SGHRS, YFSETQ. The CDR3 totals 16 residues. V dropped 2 bases and J dropped 8 bases, with 20 bases sitting between them. Here the CDR3 reads CASSFPSSAKADEQFF. As DNA, the CDR3 is TGCGCCAGCAGCTTCCCCTCTAGCGCTAAAGCCGATGAGCAGTTCTTC.

This clonotype was picked up many times. The chain recombines TRBV12-3 or TRBV12-4 with TRBJ2-1; no firm D call. Trimming cost V 0 bases and J 15 bases, with 12 bases left between them. The CDR3 loop spans 12 amino acids. CDR3 residues: CASSLAGQVRFF. CDR3 sequence (DNA): TGTGCCAGCAGTTTAGCCGGGCAGGTGAGGTTCTTC.

This clonotype was counted at least ten times. J is TRBJ2-3 and V is TRBV5-1; 9 bases match TRBD2. The CDR3 has 15 residues. Trimming at V came to 1 base and at J to 4 bases, leaving 4 bases not matched to a gene. In germline, CDR1 is SGHRS, CDR2 YFSETQ. The DNA of the CDR3 is TGCGCCAGCAGCTTGTTAGCGGGAGCTGCAGATACGCAGTATTTT. This sequence encodes CASSLLAGAADTQYF.

This clonotype showed up many times. CDR3 in amino acids: CASSLGGGAYNEQFF. CDR3 coding DNA: TGTGCCAGCAGCTTGGGAGGGGGAGCCTACAATGAGCAGTTCTTC. The chain links TRBV11-2 to TRBJ2-1; tentative D call: TRBD2 (7 bases). The CDR3 length is 15 residues. Germline V gives CDR1 SGHAT, CDR2 FQNNGV. The ends were cut back, 3 bases at V and 2 bases at J, with 11 bases in the middle.

By share of the sample, this clonotype is medium-sized. This chain joins TRBV9 and TRBJ2-4, with 7 bases that match TRBD2. In germline, CDR1 is SGDLS, CDR2 YYNGEE. Losses at the gene ends were 1 base for V and 6 bases for J; bases not matched to a gene: 4. CDR3 length: 14 amino acids. This CDR3 is CASSVSREGNIQYF. The CDR3 DNA sequence: TGTGCCAGCAGCGTATCCAGGGAGGGAAACATTCAGTACTTC.

This clonotype counts as medium-sized. The chain has TRBV7-2 and TRBJ2-3, with D possibly matching TRBD1 (5 bases). The V gene's germline CDR1 is SGHTA and CDR2 FQGNSA. The CDR3 extends over 15 amino acids. V gave up 1 base and J gave up 2 bases, with 10 bases separating them. CDR3 in DNA: TGTGCCAGCAGCTTAGGCGCAGGACACACAGATACGCAGTATTTT. Its translation: CASSLGAGHTDTQYF.